Each of the 7 T cell receptor beta chains below was sequenced from the same sample in a study of T-cell memory formation after mild COVID-19. TCRdb re-analysed the 5' RACE reads in MiXCR, keeping a single row per CDR3 protein. The sample includes roughly 200,000 distinct CDR3 sequences, over 9% of them seen just once. The specimen was PBMCs or a T cell subset sorted from them (not recorded which). The receptors were gathered from a man younger than 35 who had mild COVID-19 (a few samples of this study predate the infection). Cell type and time point are not known.

The genes are TRBV4-1 and TRBJ1-1; 9 bases map to TRBD1. V trimming: 1 base; J trimming: 8 bases; junction bases outside the gene matches: 5. CDR3 length: 14 residues. Per germline, CDR1 MGHRA and CDR2 YSYEKL. CDR3 in amino acids: CASSQGDRAGEAFF. The DNA for the CDR3 is TGCGCCAGCAGCCAAGGGGACAGGGCTGGCGAAGCTTTCTTT.

The chain uses TRBV14 and TRBJ1-2; D is ambiguous. V gave up 0 bases and J gave up 6 bases, with 14 bases separating them. This CDR3 is 15 amino acids long. Germline-derived CDR1 and CDR2 are SGHDN and FVKESK. CDR3 in amino acids: CASSQERKVADGYTF. For the CDR3, the DNA is TGTGCCAGCAGCCAAGAAAGGAAGGTGGCCGATGGCTACACCTTC.

This clonotype was counted at least ten times. The CDR3 reads CASSQRVLQSTDTQYF. In DNA form, the CDR3 reads TGTGCCAGCAGCCAACGGGTCCTCCAGTCCACAGATACGCAGTATTTT. The chain joins TRBV7-2 to TRBJ2-3, with D unclear. Looked up from germline, CDR1 is SGHTA and CDR2 is FQGNSA. The CDR3 spans 16 residues. Trimming pared 5 bases from V and 2 bases from J, leaving 17 bases between.

Worth noting for this clonotype: No DNA is shown, since the ends of the CDR3 on it are uncertain; the CDR3 is the one TCRdb lists. The V gene is TRBV5-1, the J gene TRBJ2-2. Both ends counted, the CDR3 spans 15 residues. Germline CDR1 and CDR2: SGHRS and YFSETQ. CDR3 loop: CASSLERGTPGSCFF.

This clonotype was seen more than once but under ten times. The chain links TRBV20-1 to TRBJ1-5; unclear D gene. CDR1 is DFQATT, CDR2 SNEGSKA, per germline (reference sequence). V was clipped by 0 bases and J by 1 base, with 10 bases between them. CDR3 size: 15 residues. The DNA for the CDR3 is TGCAGTGCTAGAGATGCCCGTGGGAGCAATCAGCCCCAGCATTTT. It specifies CSARDARGSNQPQHF.

This clonotype was recorded many times. The J gene is TRBJ2-1, the V gene TRBV5-1, with 9 positions matching TRBD2. V was pared by 5 bases and J by 0 bases, with 3 bases of the junction left unmatched. Germline lookup yields CDR1 SGHRS and CDR2 YFSETQ. This CDR3 comprises 15 residues. In nucleotides, the CDR3 is TGCGCCAGCAGGGGCGGGGGGGCCTCCTACAATGAGCAGTTCTTC. The encoded protein is CASRGGGASYNEQFF.

The chain has TRBV28 and TRBJ2-2, with D hard to call. V lost 6 bases, J lost 0 bases, and 11 bases lay in between. Germline V gene sequence: CDR1 MDHEN, CDR2 SYDVKM. This CDR3 is 15 amino acids long. The CDR3 coding sequence is TGTGCCAGCAGCTGGGGTCCTCCGAACACCGGGGAGCTGTTTTTT. Its protein is CASSWGPPNTGELFF.